Below, 23 T cell receptor beta chains from the same sample are listed, as sequenced in a study of sequential checkpoint blockade in melanoma. Some clones are missing from TCRdb's copy, which holds only in-frame ones; the method was immunoSEQ multiplex PCR. The repertoire holds 25,000 to 30,000 clones, with roughly 77% as singletons. Documented treatment: randomized to nivolumab then ipilimumab (arm A) or the reverse (arm B). Source: CD8+ T cells sorted from blood (inferred from file names), taken from a patient given nivolumab and ipilimumab in sequence. The receptors come from a human donor with melanoma.

Worth noting for this clone: One end of the junction does not line up with germline, which may come from a read error. The rearrangement uses TRBV7-6 and TRBJ2-2; 13 bases fit TRBD2. This CDR3 is built from 16 residues. Looked up from germline, CDR1 is SGHVS and CDR2 is FNYEAQ. In nucleotides, the CDR3 is TGTGCCAGCAGTTTAGGACTAGCGGGGGTCACCGGGGAGCTGTTTTTT. Its translation: CASSLGLAGVTGELFF.

This chain uses TRBV23-1 with TRBJ2-3; 7 nucleotides line up with TRBD1. TRBV23-1 is filed as an ORF, its function uncertain. The CDR3 spans 16 residues. V gave up 3 bases and J gave up 1 base; unmatched junction bases: 7. The CDR3 protein is CASSQGTETRTDTQYF. The CDR3 region has the DNA TGCGCCAGCAGTCAGGGGACAGAAACCCGCACAGATACGCAGTATTTT.

The chain is built from TRBV9 and TRBJ2-7; 9 bases fit TRBD1. This CDR3 comprises 21 residues. CDR1 and CDR2 (germline): SGDLS, YYNGEE. Trimming cost V 4 bases and J 2 bases; bases outside gene matches: 25. The CDR3 DNA reads as TGTGCCAGCAGCCCAAAACCGGGACAGGGTTTACGAACGGGTTCAACCTACGAGCAGTACTTC. This sequence encodes CASSPKPGQGLRTGSTYEQYF. Based on the CDR3 plus reference TRBV9 and TRBJ2-7, the full variable domain is DSGVTQTPKHLITATGQRVTLRCSPRSGDLSVYWYQQSLDQGLQFLIQYYNGEERAKGNILERFSAQQFPDLHSELNLSSLELGDSALYFCASSPKPGQGLRTGSTYEQYFGPGTRLTVT.

The gene calls are TRBV27 and TRBJ1-2, with D tentatively TRBD1 (5 bases). V dropped 8 bases and J dropped 4 bases, with 14 bases sitting between them. The CDR3 extends over 13 amino acids. Germline V gene sequence: CDR1 MNHEY, CDR2 SMNVEV (reference sequence). The CDR3 DNA sequence: TGTGCCAGCCGACAAATGGGACTCTATGGCTACACCTTC. It codes for CASRQMGLYGYTF.

The genes are TRBV7-9 and TRBJ1-2; no definite D call. Germline values: CDR1 SEHNR, CDR2 FQNEAQ (reference sequence). The CDR3 totals 15 residues. V shed 4 bases and J shed 3 bases, with 15 bases lying between them. CDR3 sequence: CASSSSLGDYYGYTF. The CDR3 bases are TGTGCCAGCAGCTCCTCCCTTGGAGACTACTATGGCTACACCTTC.

This chain links TRBV13 with TRBJ2-3, with D possibly TRBD2 on 5 matching bases. Germline V gives CDR1 PRHDT, CDR2 FYEKMQ (reference sequence). Trimming cost V 5 bases and J 2 bases, with 17 bases left between them. This CDR3 region has 16 residues. CDR3 amino acids: CASSPQRPIPTDTQYF. The CDR3 nucleotides read TGTGCCAGCAGCCCCCAGCGGCCCATCCCCACAGATACGCAGTATTTT. Together with reference TRBV13 and TRBJ2-3, the CDR3 gives the full variable domain: AAGVIQSPRHLIKEKRETATLKCYPIPRHDTVYWYQQGPGQDPQFLISFYEKMQSDKGSIPDRFSAQQFSDYHSELNMSSLELGDSALYFCASSPQRPIPTDTQYFGPGTRLTVL.

This clone appeared a few times. V is TRBV11-2 and J is TRBJ2-2; D perhaps matches TRBD1 (6 bases). Germline V gives CDR1 SGHAT, CDR2 FQNNGV. The V gene lost 2 bases and the J gene lost 9 bases, with 7 bases spanning the gap. This CDR3 comprises 12 residues. As DNA, the CDR3 is TGTGCCAGCAGCTTAACAGGGAGGGAGCTGTTTTTT. Its protein is CASSLTGRELFF.

This chain joins TRBV6-5 and TRBJ1-2; tentatively, D is TRBD1 (6 bases). The CDR3 has 14 residues. Germline loops: CDR1 MNHEY, CDR2 SVGAGI. The V and J ends lost 6 bases and 5 bases respectively, with 16 bases between them. CDR3 sequence reads: CASRGDTERYGYTF. The CDR3 coding sequence is TGTGCCAGCAGGGGGGACACCGAACGATATGGCTACACCTTC.

This clone was observed once. V gene TRBV19 combines with J gene TRBJ1-2, with D possibly being TRBD1 (5 bases). The V gene's germline CDR1 is LNHDA and CDR2 SQIVND (reference sequence). Trimming stripped 8 bases from V and 5 bases from J, with 18 bases between. There are 14 residues in the CDR3. The CDR3 loop reads CASQDIADTYGYTF. The DNA of the CDR3 is TGTGCCAGTCAAGATATCGCGGACACATATGGCTACACCTTC.

The V gene is TRBV6-1, the J gene TRBJ1-1; D is uncertain. Germline CDR1 MNHNS, CDR2 SASEGT. Trimming shortened V by 1 base and J by 4 bases, and 7 bases separated the two germline ends. This CDR3 contains 13 residues. In DNA form, the CDR3 reads TGTGCCAGCAGTGAAGGAGGGTTCACTGAAGCTTTCTTT. This codes for CASSEGGFTEAFF.

The DNA for the CDR3 is TGTGCCAACCCCCTAGCGGGGGGGTACAATGAGCAGTTCTTC. Residues: CANPLAGGYNEQFF. J is TRBJ2-1 and V is TRBV19; TRBD2 matches at 12 bases. CDR3 size: 14 residues. With V trimmed by 10 bases and J by 4 bases, 5 bases remained unmatched. The germline V gene encodes CDR1 LNHDA and CDR2 SQIVND (reference sequence).

This rearrangement joins TRBV30 to TRBJ1-4, with D possibly TRBD1 on 6 matching bases. The CDR3 consists of 15 residues. V lost 2 bases, J lost 5 bases, and 15 bases lay in between. Germline V gives CDR1 GTSNPN, CDR2 SVGIG (reference sequence). The CDR3 nucleotides are TGTGCCTGGAGTAGTATTGGGGACACCAATGAAAAACTGTTTTTT. As protein: CAWSSIGDTNEKLFF.

This clone has a single count. The chain has TRBV7-7 and TRBJ2-1, with D perhaps TRBD1 (6 bases). The V and J ends lost 1 base and 8 bases respectively, with 9 bases between them. Germline V gene sequence: CDR1 SSHAT, CDR2 FNYEAQ (reference sequence). This CDR3 is built from 13 residues. CDR3 amino acids: CASSLGTAYEQFF. The CDR3 nucleotides are TGTGCCAGCAGCTTAGGGACAGCTTATGAGCAGTTCTTC.

This clone has only a few counts. The rearrangement uses TRBV5-1 and TRBJ2-7; TRBD2 matches 9 bases. The CDR3 contains 13 residues. The trim removed 5 bases at V and 3 bases at J, leaving 3 bases unmatched. Germline V gene data show CDR1 as SGHRS and CDR2 as YFSETQ. This chain's CDR3 is CASSDSGSYEQYF. The CDR3 nucleotides are TGCGCCAGCAGTGATAGCGGGAGCTACGAGCAGTACTTC.

The chain is built from TRBV7-6 and TRBJ2-7; 9 nucleotides agree with TRBD1. The CDR3 has 14 residues. Germline V gene sequence: CDR1 SGHVS, CDR2 FNYEAQ. V lost 5 bases, J lost 5 bases, and 7 bases stayed unmatched. CDR3 DNA sequence: TGTGCCAGCAGCCCCGGGACAGGGCCCGACGAGCAGTACTTC. Encoded protein: CASSPGTGPDEQYF.

This chain connects TRBV6-5 to TRBJ2-3, with D possibly matching TRBD1 (5 bases). This CDR3 is 13 amino acids long. V lost 7 bases and J 3 bases, leaving 11 bases between the germline ends. Germline CDR1 reads MNHEY; CDR2 reads SVGAGI. The CDR3 nucleotides read TGTGCCAGCATTAGCCACAGGACAGATACGCAGTATTTT. Its protein product is CASISHRTDTQYF.

The V and J genes are TRBV7-6 and TRBJ2-3; 7 bases align to TRBD2. The V gene's germline CDR1 is SGHVS and CDR2 FNYEAQ. CDR3 size: 19 residues. V lost 0 bases, J lost 0 bases, and 12 bases stayed unmatched. The CDR3 sequence is CASSLAITRDYTSTDTQYF. The CDR3 DNA reads as TGTGCCAGCAGCTTAGCAATAACCCGGGACTACACTAGCACAGATACGCAGTATTTT. Supplemented by reference TRBV7-6 and TRBJ2-3, the full variable domain reads GAGVSQSPRYKVTKRGQDVALRCDPISGHVSLYWYRQALGQGPEFLTYFNYEAQQDKSGLPNDRFSAERPEGSISTLTIQRTEQRDSAMYRCASSLAITRDYTSTDTQYFGPGTRLTVL.

The chain is built from TRBV6-5 and TRBJ2-1; a weak D match, TRBD1 (6 bases). V was cut by 5 bases and J by 7 bases, with 12 bases left in between. This CDR3 is built from 13 residues. Germline V gene sequence: CDR1 MNHEY, CDR2 SVGAGI. CDR3 sequence: CASSITGTNEQFF. CDR3 bases: TGTGCCAGCAGTATAACCGGGACAAATGAGCAGTTCTTC.

The V call is TRBV15, the J call TRBJ1-5, with D tentatively TRBD1 (5 bases). The germline gives CDR1 LNHNV, CDR2 YYDKDF (reference sequence). This CDR3 region has 16 residues. V was shortened by 8 bases and J by 0 bases, with 17 bases between the two germline ends. DNA for the CDR3: TGTGCCACCCGGGACCCCGCGGGATATAGCAATCAGCCCCAGCATTTT. Its protein is CATRDPAGYSNQPQHF. The full variable domain, with the rest looked up from reference TRBV15 and TRBJ1-5, is DAMVIQNPRYQVTQFGKPVTLSCSQTLNHNVMYWYQQKSSQAPKLLFHYYDKDFNNEADTPDNFQSRRPNTSFCFLDIRSPGLGDTAMYLCATRDPAGYSNQPQHFGDGTRLSIL.

CDR3 residues: CASSLQWFTYEQYF. For the CDR3, the DNA is TGTGCCAGCAGCTTACAGTGGTTCACCTACGAGCAGTACTTC. This sequence joins TRBV11-2 and TRBJ2-7; D call uncertain. The germline V and J ends were trimmed by 2 bases and 2 bases, with 10 bases remaining between them. Germline V gene lookup returns CDR1 SGHAT and CDR2 FQNNGV. The length of the CDR3 is 14 residues. The full variable domain, with the rest looked up from reference TRBV11-2 and TRBJ2-7, is EAGVAQSPRYKIIEKRQSVAFWCNPISGHATLYWYQQILGQGPKLLIQFQNNGVVDDSQLPKDRFSAERLKGVDSTLKIQPAKLEDSAVYLCASSLQWFTYEQYFGPGTRLTVT.

A word on this clone: Other DNA sequences within the sample encode an identical CDR3. The CDR3 bases are TGTGCCTGGAGTGTATTGACAGCCAATGAGCAGTTCTTC. It is translated as CAWSVLTANEQFF. The chain has TRBV30 and TRBJ2-1, with TRBD1 as a possible D gene (5 bases). The length of the CDR3 is 13 residues. CDR1 and CDR2 from the germline V gene are GTSNPN and SVGIG (reference sequence). V was trimmed by 0 bases and J by 6 bases, leaving 9 bases between them.

The CDR3 nucleotides read TGCGCCAGCAGCGTTAGCGGGGGCCGGGAGACCCAGTACTTC. Its translation: CASSVSGGRETQYF. This chain connects TRBV4-3 to TRBJ2-5; 9 nucleotides agree with TRBD2. V was pared by 5 bases and J by 5 bases, with 6 bases of the junction left unmatched. The CDR3 runs 14 residues. The V gene's germline CDR1 is LGHNA and CDR2 YSLEER.

This clone was found a few times. The chain uses TRBV5-4 and TRBJ2-1, with a weak D call TRBD1 (5 bases). Between the trimmed V and J ends, which lost 2 bases and 9 bases, there was a span of 15 bases. Germline V gene sequence: CDR1 SGHNT, CDR2 YYREEE (reference sequence). The CDR3 has 14 amino acids. This CDR3 reads CASSFGARQSEQFF. The CDR3 DNA follows: TGTGCCAGCAGCTTTGGGGCTCGGCAAAGTGAGCAGTTCTTC.